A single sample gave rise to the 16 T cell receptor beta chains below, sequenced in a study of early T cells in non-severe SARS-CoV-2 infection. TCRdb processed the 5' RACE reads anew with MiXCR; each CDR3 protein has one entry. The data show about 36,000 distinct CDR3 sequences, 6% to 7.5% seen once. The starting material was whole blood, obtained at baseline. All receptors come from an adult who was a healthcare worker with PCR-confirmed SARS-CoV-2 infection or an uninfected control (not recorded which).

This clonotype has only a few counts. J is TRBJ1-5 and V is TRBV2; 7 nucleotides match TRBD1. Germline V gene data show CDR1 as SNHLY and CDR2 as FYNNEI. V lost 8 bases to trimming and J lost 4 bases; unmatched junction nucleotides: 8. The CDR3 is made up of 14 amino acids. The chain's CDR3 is CASDRDRQNQPQHF. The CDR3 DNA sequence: TGTGCCAGCGACCGGGACAGACAAAATCAGCCCCAGCATTTT.

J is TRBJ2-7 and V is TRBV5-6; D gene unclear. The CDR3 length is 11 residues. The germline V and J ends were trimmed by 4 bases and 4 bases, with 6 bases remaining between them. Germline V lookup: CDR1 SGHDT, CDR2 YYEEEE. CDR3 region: CASSVGYEQYF. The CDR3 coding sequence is TGTGCCAGCAGCGTAGGGTACGAGCAGTACTTC.

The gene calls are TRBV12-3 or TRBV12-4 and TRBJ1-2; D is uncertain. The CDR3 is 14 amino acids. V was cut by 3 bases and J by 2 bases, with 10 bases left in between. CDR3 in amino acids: CASSLEEGNYGYTF. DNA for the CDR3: TGTGCCAGCAGTTTGGAGGAAGGGAACTATGGCTACACCTTC.

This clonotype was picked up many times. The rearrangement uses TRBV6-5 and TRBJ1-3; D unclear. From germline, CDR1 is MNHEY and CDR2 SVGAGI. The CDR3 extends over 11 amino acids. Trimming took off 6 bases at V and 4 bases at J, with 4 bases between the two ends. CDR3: CASRRGNTIYF. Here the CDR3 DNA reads TGTGCCAGCAGAAGGGGAAACACCATATATTTT.

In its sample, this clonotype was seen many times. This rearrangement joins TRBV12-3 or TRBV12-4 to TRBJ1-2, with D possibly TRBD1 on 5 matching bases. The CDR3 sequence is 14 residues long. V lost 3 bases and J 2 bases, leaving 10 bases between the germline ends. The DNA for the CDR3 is TGTGCCAGCAGTTTTGGGGAGGGGAACTATGGCTACACCTTC. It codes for CASSFGEGNYGYTF.

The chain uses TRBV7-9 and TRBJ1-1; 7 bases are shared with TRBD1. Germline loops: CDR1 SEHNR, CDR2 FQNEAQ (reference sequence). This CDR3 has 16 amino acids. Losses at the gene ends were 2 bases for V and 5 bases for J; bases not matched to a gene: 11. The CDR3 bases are TGTGCCAGCAGCTTAATTATACCAGGGGGAGGTACTGAAGCTTTCTTT. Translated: CASSLIIPGGGTEAFF.

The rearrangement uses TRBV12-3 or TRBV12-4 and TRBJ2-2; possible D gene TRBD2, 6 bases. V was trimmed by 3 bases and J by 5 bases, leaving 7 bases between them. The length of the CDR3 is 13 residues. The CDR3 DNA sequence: TGTGCCAGCAGTTTTGCGGGGACCGGGGAGCTGTTTTTT. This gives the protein CASSFAGTGELFF.

The CDR3 DNA reads TGTGCCAGCAGTTTAGCGGACAGAACCTACGAGCAGTACTTC. It encodes CASSLADRTYEQYF. The chain combines TRBV12-3 or TRBV12-4 with TRBJ2-7; the D gene is possibly TRBD1 (6 bases). The CDR3 runs to 14 residues. Between the trimmed V and J ends, which lost 0 bases and 2 bases, there was a span of 8 bases.

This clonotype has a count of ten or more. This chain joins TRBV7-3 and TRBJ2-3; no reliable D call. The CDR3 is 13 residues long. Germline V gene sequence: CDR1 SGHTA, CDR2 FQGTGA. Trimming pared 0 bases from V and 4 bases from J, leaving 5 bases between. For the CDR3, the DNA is TGTGCCAGCAGCTTAACGTTTGCAGATACGCAGTATTTT. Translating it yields CASSLTFADTQYF.

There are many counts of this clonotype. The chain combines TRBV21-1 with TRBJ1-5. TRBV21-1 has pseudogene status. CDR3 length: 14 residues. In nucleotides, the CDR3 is TGTGCCAGCCAATGTAACAGTTCCAATCAGCCCCAGCATTTT. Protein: CASQCNSSNQPQHF.

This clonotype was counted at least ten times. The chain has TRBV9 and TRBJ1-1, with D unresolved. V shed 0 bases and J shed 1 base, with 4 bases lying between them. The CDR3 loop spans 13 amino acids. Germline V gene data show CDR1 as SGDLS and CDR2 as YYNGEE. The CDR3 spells CASSVVQNTEAFF. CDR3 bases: TGTGCCAGCAGCGTAGTCCAGAACACTGAAGCTTTCTTT.

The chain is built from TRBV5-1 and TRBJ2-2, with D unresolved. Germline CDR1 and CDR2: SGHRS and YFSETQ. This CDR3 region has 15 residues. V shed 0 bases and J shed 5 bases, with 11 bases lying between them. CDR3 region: CASSLAIGRTGELFF. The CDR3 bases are TGCGCCAGCAGCTTGGCCATAGGGCGAACCGGGGAGCTGTTTTTT.

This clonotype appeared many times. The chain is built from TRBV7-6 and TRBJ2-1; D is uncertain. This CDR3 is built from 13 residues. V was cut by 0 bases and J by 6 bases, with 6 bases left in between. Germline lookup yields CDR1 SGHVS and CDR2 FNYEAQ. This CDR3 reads CASSLARINEQFF. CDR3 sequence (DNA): TGTGCCAGCAGCTTAGCCAGGATCAATGAGCAGTTCTTC.

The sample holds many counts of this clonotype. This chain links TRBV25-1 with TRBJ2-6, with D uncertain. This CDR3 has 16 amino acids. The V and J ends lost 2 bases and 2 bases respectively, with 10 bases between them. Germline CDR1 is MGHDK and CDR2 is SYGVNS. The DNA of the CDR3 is TGTGCCAGCAGTGAAGGTCCGGCTACTGGGGCCAACGTCCTGACTTTC. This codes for CASSEGPATGANVLTF.

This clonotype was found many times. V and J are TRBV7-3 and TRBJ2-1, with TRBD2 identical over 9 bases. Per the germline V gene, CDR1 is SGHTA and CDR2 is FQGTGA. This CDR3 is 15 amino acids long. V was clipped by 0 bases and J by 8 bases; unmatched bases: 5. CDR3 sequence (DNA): TGTGCCAGCAGCTTAACTAGCGGGAGTAGTTATGAGCAGTTCTTC. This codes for CASSLTSGSSYEQFF.

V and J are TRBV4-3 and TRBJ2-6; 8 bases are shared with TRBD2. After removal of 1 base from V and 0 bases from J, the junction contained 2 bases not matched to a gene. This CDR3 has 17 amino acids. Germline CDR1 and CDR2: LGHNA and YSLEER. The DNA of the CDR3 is TGCGCCAGCAGCCAAGGGACTAGCAGCTCTGGGGCCAACGTCCTGACTTTC. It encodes CASSQGTSSSGANVLTF.